This T cell receptor (beta chain) was retrieved from a study of shared clonotypes between healthy human individuals. General study points: About 5% was the fraction of naive CD4 clonotypes found shared across several donors. What naive subsets generally showed was a larger estimated richness than memory subsets showed.

Concerning this clone: What it binds is unknown. Other DNA sequences in the same sample also yield this CDR3.

There are 15 residues in the CDR3. Per germline, CDR1 SGHTA and CDR2 FQGNSA. V was pared by 1 base and J by 2 bases, with 12 bases between. In the CD4+ fraction, cells were divided into CD45RA+ naive and CD45RA-negative memory subsets. Original processing methods: Junction-only sequences without quality scores came from ImmunoSEQ, so filtering differed. Assay used: immunoSEQ multiplex PCR; TCRdb lists only in-frame clones, some missing. The V and J calls and the clone size are those of that table, but D and trimming were determined from the DNA. The table shows hundreds of thousands of clones, with approximately 79% occurring only once.

The sequenced sample was memory CD4+ T cells sorted from blood. Regarding subset: CD45RA-negative fraction. The receptor's source is a woman aged 25-40 years in good health. This chain links TRBV7-2 with TRBJ2-7; D remains unclear. Here the CDR3 reads CASSLGPGGTYEQYF. As DNA, the CDR3 is TGTGCCAGCAGCTTAGGCCCCGGTGGTACCTACGAGCAGTACTTC.